One sample yielded the 25 T cell receptor beta chains listed below, sequenced in a study of blood T cell repertoires in COVID-19. TCRdb's table, derived via immunoSEQ multiplex PCR, lists solely in-frame clones and lacks some. The sample yields a few hundred thousand clones, about 90% seen once. What was sequenced was peripheral blood. Source of these receptors: an older woman with COVID-19, enrolled during active disease.

The chain employs TRBV19 and TRBJ1-4, with TRBD1 identical over 8 bases. With 5 bases clipped from V and 6 bases from J, the junction kept 2 bases outside the gene matches. The CDR3 is 13 residues long. Germline CDR1 is LNHDA and CDR2 is SQIVND (reference sequence). This chain's CDR3 is CASSAGGDEKLFF. The CDR3 nucleotides are TGTGCCAGTAGTGCAGGGGGCGATGAAAAACTGTTTTTT. Using reference TRBV19 and TRBJ1-4 for the parts outside the CDR3, the full variable domain is DGGITQSPKYLFRKEGQNVTLSCEQNLNHDAMYWYRQDPGQGLRLIYYSQIVNDFQKGDIAEGYSVSREKKESFPLTVTSAQKNPTAFYLCASSAGGDEKLFFGSGTQLSVL.

The V gene is TRBV6-2 or TRBV6-3, the J gene TRBJ2-7; no firm D call. The V end lost 2 bases, the J end lost 3 bases, and 17 bases lay between the germline ends. CDR1 and CDR2 (germline): MNHEY, SVGEGT. This CDR3 is 16 amino acids long. The CDR3 DNA follows: TGTGCCAGCAGTTACGATGGCCGTGGTCGAAACTACGAGCAGTACTTC. Translation gives CASSYDGRGRNYEQYF.

The chain is built from TRBV6-2 or TRBV6-3 and TRBJ1-5, with 9 bases matching TRBD1. The CDR3 runs to 17 residues. V shed 0 bases, J shed 4 bases, and the junction held 7 bases outside the gene matches. Germline V lookup: CDR1 MNHEY, CDR2 SVGEGT. The CDR3 DNA follows: TGTGCCAGCAGTTACTCGGTGGACAGGGGCCCAAATCAGCCCCAGCATTTT. Translated, it gives CASSYSVDRGPNQPQHF.

This clone came up a few times. The CDR3 reads CASRWTGGSNSPLHF. The CDR3 DNA is TGTGCCAGCCGTTGGACAGGGGGATCGAATTCACCCCTCCACTTT. This chain uses TRBV6-5 with TRBJ1-6; 10 bases are a match to TRBD1. The V and J ends lost 8 bases and 7 bases, in that order; junction bases with no gene match: 8. In germline, CDR1 is MNHEY, CDR2 SVGAGI. The CDR3 is made up of 15 amino acids.

The chain uses TRBV19 and TRBJ1-1, with 11 bases identical to TRBD1. Germline values: CDR1 LNHDA, CDR2 SQIVND (reference sequence). J gave up 10 bases and V 0 bases, and 1 base lay outside the gene matches. The CDR3 spans 13 residues. The CDR3 region is CASSIEDRGRAFF. Here the CDR3 DNA reads TGTGCCAGTAGTATAGAGGACAGGGGGCGAGCTTTCTTT.

This clone appeared a few times. The chain uses TRBV4-1 and TRBJ1-2; no clear D. CDR3 size: 14 residues. Trimming shortened V by 1 base and J by 4 bases, and 10 bases separated the two germline ends. In germline, CDR1 is MGHRA, CDR2 YSYEKL. Here the CDR3 DNA reads TGCGCCAGCAGCCAAGTGACCCGGGGCTATGGCTACACCTTC. This codes for CASSQVTRGYGYTF.

The gene calls are TRBV6-2 or TRBV6-3 and TRBJ2-7; possibly TRBD1 for D (6 bases). Germline assignment: CDR1 MNHEY and CDR2 SVGEGT. This CDR3 has 14 residues. The V and J ends lost 6 bases and 0 bases respectively, with 12 bases between them. This CDR3 reads CASSSGTYSYEQYF. The CDR3 DNA reads TGTGCCAGCAGCTCCGGGACATACTCCTACGAGCAGTACTTC.

This sequence joins TRBV3-1 (or the pseudogene TRBV3-2) and TRBJ1-2; 10 nucleotides agree with TRBD1. V lost 4 bases to trimming and J lost 5 bases; unmatched junction nucleotides: 7. The CDR3 runs to 15 residues. CDR1 is LGHDT and CDR2 is YNNKEL in the germline V gene (reference sequence). For the CDR3, the DNA is TGTGCCAGCAGCCTGGGACAGGGGAGGAGGTATGGCTACACCTTC. Protein product: CASSLGQGRRYGYTF.

The chain recombines TRBV4-3 with TRBJ2-6; D gene uncertain. The V gene lost 4 bases and the J gene lost 0 bases, with 7 bases spanning the gap. In germline, CDR1 is LGHNA, CDR2 YSLEER. The CDR3 has 15 residues. The CDR3 nucleotides are TGCGCCAGCAGCCCGTTTATCTCTGGGGCCAACGTCCTGACTTTC. Encoded protein: CASSPFISGANVLTF.

V and J are TRBV6-2 or TRBV6-3 and TRBJ1-3; 8 nucleotides align to TRBD1. Looked up from germline, CDR1 is MNHEY and CDR2 is SVGEGT. The CDR3 extends over 15 amino acids. Trimming took 6 bases from V and 3 from J; bases not matched to a gene: 7. CDR3 coding DNA: TGTGCCAGCAGCACGGACAGGGTCCTTGGAAACACCATATATTTT. It translates to CASSTDRVLGNTIYF.

CDR3 bases: TGTGCCAGTAGTATTAGGGGCCCACAGGGGGAGACCCAGTACTTC. The encoded protein is CASSIRGPQGETQYF. The V and J genes are TRBV19 and TRBJ2-5; 7 nucleotides align to TRBD1. The CDR3 runs 15 residues. CDR1 LNHDA and CDR2 SQIVND come from the germline V gene (reference sequence). V was clipped by 3 bases and J by 5 bases; unmatched bases: 9.

The gene calls are TRBV11-2 and TRBJ2-7; 10 positions match TRBD1. Germline V gives CDR1 SGHAT, CDR2 FQNNGV. The CDR3 extends over 16 amino acids. The V segment lost 4 bases and the J segment 3 bases; nucleotides outside the gene matches: 9. CDR3 nucleotides: TGTGCCAGCAGCTCTTCGACCGGGACAGGGGACTACGAGCAGTACTTC. This codes for CASSSSTGTGDYEQYF.

This sequence joins TRBV5-8 and TRBJ2-1, with D unclear. The CDR3 is made up of 13 amino acids. Germline assignment: CDR1 SGHTS and CDR2 YDEGEE. Trimming removed 4 bases at V and 0 bases at J, with 5 bases between. In DNA form, the CDR3 reads TGTGCCAGCAGCGCACACTCCTACAATGAGCAGTTCTTC. Amino acids: CASSAHSYNEQFF.

The table lists this clone with a count of one. V usage is TRBV4-2 and J usage is TRBJ2-1, with D possibly being TRBD1 (5 bases). V was cut by 1 base and J by 7 bases, with 11 bases left in between. The CDR3 is 14 residues long. Germline-derived CDR1 and CDR2 are LGHNA and YNFKEQ. The CDR3, as DNA: TGTGCCAGCAGCCAAGGACAGCTCCGAAATGAGCAGTTCTTC. Its translation: CASSQGQLRNEQFF.

V gene TRBV3-1 (or the pseudogene TRBV3-2) combines with J gene TRBJ2-3, with 9 bases aligning to TRBD2. Trimming removed 0 bases from V and 6 bases from J; junction bases left unmatched: 13. Germline loops: CDR1 LGHDT, CDR2 YNNKEL (reference sequence). The CDR3 totals 18 residues. CDR3 in amino acids: CASSQEGMAGGPRDTQYF. CDR3 nucleotide sequence: TGTGCCAGCAGCCAAGAGGGAATGGCGGGGGGGCCTAGGGATACGCAGTATTTT.

The chain combines TRBV5-1 with TRBJ2-3; TRBD1 aligns across 10 bases. Germline V gene data show CDR1 as SGHRS and CDR2 as YFSETQ. Trimming cost V 1 base and J 0 bases; bases outside gene matches: 11. The CDR3 has 19 residues. The CDR3 region has the DNA TGCGCCAGCAGCTTGAGACGTTTGACAGGGGGCGTTAGCACAGATACGCAGTATTTT. It encodes CASSLRRLTGGVSTDTQYF.

Remarks on this clone: Other DNA sequences in the same sample also yield this CDR3. The rearrangement joins TRBV18 to TRBJ1-2; 8 bases fit TRBD1. The CDR3 is 13 residues long. With 2 bases clipped from V and 4 bases from J, the junction kept 0 bases outside the gene matches. Germline V gives CDR1 KGHSH, CDR2 LQKENI. The DNA for the CDR3 is TGTGCCAGCTCACCAGACAGGGGCTATGGCTACACCTTC. Protein sequence: CASSPDRGYGYTF.

This sequence joins TRBV19 and TRBJ1-2; 8 bases agree with TRBD1. V gave up 6 bases and J gave up 5 bases; unmatched junction bases: 11. This CDR3 is built from 15 residues. The V gene's germline CDR1 is LNHDA and CDR2 SQIVND (reference sequence). CDR3 DNA: TGTGCCAGTAGCCCATCCGACAGGGGTCGGTATGGCTACACCTTC. This gives the protein CASSPSDRGRYGYTF.

The chain joins TRBV28 to TRBJ2-7; TRBD1 agrees at 9 bases. The CDR3 runs 16 residues. The germline V gene encodes CDR1 MDHEN and CDR2 SYDVKM. Trimming removed 6 bases from V and 1 base from J; junction bases left unmatched: 10. For the CDR3, the DNA is TGTGCCAGCAGCACTCCGACAGGGGGTTGGTCCTACGAGCAGTACTTC. This translates into CASSTPTGGWSYEQYF. The full variable domain, its missing parts supplied by reference TRBV28 and TRBJ2-7, is DVKVTQSSRYLVKRTGEKVFLECVQDMDHENMFWYRQDPGLGLRLIYFSYDVKMKEKGDIPEGYSVSREKKERFSLILESASTNQTSMYLCASSTPTGGWSYEQYFGPGTRLTVT.

V gene TRBV6-5 combines with J gene TRBJ2-3; the D gene is possibly TRBD2 (5 bases). The V gene's germline CDR1 is MNHEY and CDR2 SVGAGI. With 6 bases removed from V and 11 bases from J, the gap between germline ends came to 18 bases. CDR3 length equals 13 residues. In DNA form, the CDR3 reads TGTGCCAGCAGAACCTTGGACTTAAGTAAGCAGTATTTT. Translating gives CASRTLDLSKQYF.

This clone was seen just once. This sequence joins TRBV28 and TRBJ1-2; D is unclear. V lost 2 bases and J 5 bases, leaving 9 bases between the germline ends. This CDR3 region has 13 residues. Germline assignment: CDR1 MDHEN and CDR2 SYDVKM. The chain's CDR3 is CASSLGQLYGYTF. The CDR3 DNA is TGTGCCAGCAGTTTAGGGCAGTTATATGGCTACACCTTC.

Remarks on this clone: Different DNA sequences within this sample yield the same CDR3. This sequence joins TRBV18 and TRBJ1-1; possibly TRBD1 for D (5 bases). Trimming pared 6 bases from V and 3 bases from J, leaving 14 bases between. Germline CDR1 KGHSH, CDR2 LQKENI. The length of the CDR3 is 14 residues. The CDR3 protein is CASSLSSGDTEAFF. The CDR3 DNA reads TGTGCCAGCTCCCTTTCGTCGGGGGACACTGAAGCTTTCTTT.

V gene TRBV14 combines with J gene TRBJ1-5; D uncertain. Germline V gene data show CDR1 as SGHDN and CDR2 as FVKESK. The CDR3 sequence is 13 residues long. Trimming cost V 0 bases and J 4 bases, with 4 bases left between them. The CDR3 DNA reads as TGTGCCAGCAGCCAAGACAGGAATCAGCCCCAGCATTTT. It encodes CASSQDRNQPQHF.

The V call is TRBV10-3, the J call TRBJ2-1; 8 bases are shared with TRBD2. CDR1 is ENHRY and CDR2 is SYGVKD in the germline V gene. Trimming removed 0 bases from V and 0 bases from J; junction bases left unmatched: 16. The CDR3 is 21 amino acids. CDR3 nucleotides: TGTGCCATCAGTGAGTCGGAGAACGGGACTAGAAAGTATAGCTCCTACAATGAGCAGTTCTTC. Amino acid sequence: CAISESENGTRKYSSYNEQFF.

The gene calls are TRBV19 and TRBJ2-1; D is unclear. The CDR3 runs 14 residues. Trimming shortened V by 6 bases and J by 9 bases, and 18 bases separated the two germline ends. Germline CDR1 and CDR2: LNHDA and SQIVND (reference sequence). CDR3 coding DNA: TGTGCCAGTAGCGAATTAAGTTCCGTCGGTGAGCAGTTCTTC. Residues: CASSELSSVGEQFF.